These 19 T cell receptor beta chains share one sample of origin, sequenced in a study of blood T cell repertoires in COVID-19. This table comes from immunoSEQ multiplex PCR, and its TCRdb copy is limited to in-frame clones, with some not included. In the table there are 230,000 or so clones, approximately 79% of which are singletons. The material sequenced was peripheral blood. The receptors stem from a human donor in a cohort sampled during active COVID-19.

The V call is TRBV27, the J call TRBJ2-5; 7 positions match TRBD1. Germline V gene sequence: CDR1 MNHEY, CDR2 SMNVEV (reference sequence). The CDR3 contains 14 residues. Trimming took 4 bases from V and 1 from J; bases not matched to a gene: 3. The CDR3 DNA sequence: TGTGCCAGCAGTTGGACAGGTCTCCAAGAGACCCAGTACTTC. Translation gives CASSWTGLQETQYF.

The rearrangement uses TRBV12-5 and TRBJ2-3; 10 nucleotides match TRBD2. V lost 5 bases to trimming and J lost 4 bases; unmatched junction nucleotides: 9. The CDR3 has 16 amino acids. Germline V lookup: CDR1 LGHNT, CDR2 FRNRAP. The CDR3 bases are TGTGCTAGTGGTCTCGGGACTAGCGCAGGATCAGATACGCAGTATTTT. It specifies CASGLGTSAGSDTQYF.

V is TRBV19 and J is TRBJ2-4; a possible D gene is TRBD1 (6 bases). The CDR3 extends over 15 amino acids. The V end was cut by 6 bases, the J end by 0 bases, with 12 bases between. From germline, CDR1 is LNHDA and CDR2 SQIVND (reference sequence). The CDR3 DNA reads TGTGCCAGTAGAGGGCAGGGGTTAGCCAAAAACATTCAGTACTTC. Translating gives CASRGQGLAKNIQYF.

V is TRBV28 and J is TRBJ2-7, with D possibly matching TRBD2 (6 bases). The CDR3 is made up of 15 amino acids. The V end lost 3 bases, the J end lost 4 bases, and 16 bases lay between the germline ends. CDR1 is MDHEN, CDR2 SYDVKM, per germline. The DNA for the CDR3 is TGTGCCAGCAGTTTTCCTCAGGGCCGGGGGTACGAGCAGTACTTC. Translating gives CASSFPQGRGYEQYF.

The rearrangement joins TRBV10-3 to TRBJ2-1; D is unresolved. Germline V gene lookup returns CDR1 ENHRY and CDR2 SYGVKD. The V end lost 0 bases, the J end lost 8 bases, and 8 bases lay between the germline ends. The CDR3 is made up of 13 amino acids. The CDR3 reads CAISESKLDEQFF. CDR3 bases: TGTGCCATCAGTGAGTCGAAACTGGATGAGCAGTTCTTC.

The chain employs TRBV7-2 and TRBJ2-4; 7 nucleotides line up with TRBD2. CDR3 size: 15 residues. Losses at the gene ends were 5 bases for V and 7 bases for J; bases not matched to a gene: 11. Germline V gives CDR1 SGHTA, CDR2 FQGNSA. The CDR3 loop reads CASSQGLRFGNIQYF. CDR3 DNA: TGTGCCAGCAGCCAGGGACTAAGGTTCGGGAACATTCAGTACTTC.

The genes are TRBV28 and TRBJ2-7, with D hard to call. This CDR3 spans 12 amino acids. Per germline, CDR1 MDHEN and CDR2 SYDVKM. Trimming took off 8 bases at V and 0 bases at J, with 8 bases between the two ends. The CDR3 loop reads CASSRFSYEQYF. The CDR3, as DNA: TGTGCCAGCTCGCGGTTCTCCTACGAGCAGTACTTC.

The rearrangement links TRBV29-1 to TRBJ1-3; D remains unclear. Germline V CDR1 and CDR2: SQVTM, ANQGSEA. The CDR3 consists of 13 residues. Trimming removed 7 bases at V and 0 bases at J, with 10 bases between. The CDR3 coding sequence is TGCAGCGCCGGCCCGAGCTCTGGAAACACCATATATTTT. Amino acids: CSAGPSSGNTIYF.

The V and J genes are TRBV6-5 and TRBJ2-7; 11 bases are a match to TRBD2. This CDR3 is 15 amino acids long. The V segment lost 4 bases and the J segment 4 bases; nucleotides outside the gene matches: 6. CDR1 is MNHEY, CDR2 SVGAGI, per germline. The DNA for the CDR3 is TGTGCCAGCAGTTCTGCGGGACTAGCGGCTTACGAGCAGTACTTC. Translating gives CASSSAGLAAYEQYF.

This rearrangement joins TRBV12-3 or TRBV12-4 to TRBJ1-5; D is unclear. Trimming left V 8 bases short and J 9 bases short, with 11 bases between. There are 11 residues in the CDR3. DNA for the CDR3: TGTGCCAGCTCTGGTGCGGGGCCCCAGCATTTT. Translation: CASSGAGPQHF.

This clone was counted a single time. J is TRBJ2-7 and V is TRBV9, with D perhaps TRBD2 (6 bases). CDR1 and CDR2 from the germline V gene are SGDLS and YYNGEE. The CDR3 consists of 16 residues. Trimming removed 4 bases at V and 2 bases at J, with 19 bases between. The CDR3 sequence: CASSPRPGTGTYEQYF. The DNA for the CDR3 is TGTGCCAGCAGCCCCAGACCCGGGACTGGAACCTACGAGCAGTACTTC.

The chain has TRBV28 and TRBJ2-7, with 12 positions matching TRBD2. This CDR3 has 15 amino acids. V lost 3 bases, J lost 3 bases, and 3 bases stayed unmatched. Germline CDR1 and CDR2: MDHEN and SYDVKM. The CDR3 DNA is TGTGCCAGCAGTTTGGGGACTAGCGGGTTCTACGAGCAGTACTTC. It specifies CASSLGTSGFYEQYF.

This clone was seen a few times. V and J are TRBV10-3 and TRBJ1-1; D is unresolved. Germline V gene lookup returns CDR1 ENHRY and CDR2 SYGVKD. The length of the CDR3 is 13 residues. V lost 10 bases, J lost 5 bases, and 17 bases lay in between. The CDR3 loop is CATRPGEGTEAFF. CDR3 bases: TGTGCCACCCGCCCCGGGGAGGGAACTGAAGCTTTCTTT.

CDR3 coding DNA: TGTGCCAGCAGTTTGGGACTAGGCTCCTACAATGAGCAGTTCTTC. Translated: CASSLGLGSYNEQFF. The chain employs TRBV28 and TRBJ2-1, with TRBD2 matching over 8 bases. The CDR3 spans 15 residues. The V gene's germline CDR1 is MDHEN and CDR2 SYDVKM. The junction had 1 base not matched to a gene; V was cut back by 3 bases and J by 0 bases.

This clone showed up just a few times. The V call is TRBV19, the J call TRBJ1-1; D possibly corresponds to TRBD1 (6 bases). There are 15 residues in the CDR3. Germline V gene data show CDR1 as LNHDA and CDR2 as SQIVND (reference sequence). V was pared by 2 bases and J by 7 bases, with 17 bases between. CDR3 in amino acids: CASSITAGAFGEAFF. CDR3 coding DNA: TGTGCCAGTAGTATAACGGCAGGGGCTTTTGGTGAAGCTTTCTTT. The full variable domain, rest sourced from reference TRBV19 and TRBJ1-1, is DGGITQSPKYLFRKEGQNVTLSCEQNLNHDAMYWYRQDPGQGLRLIYYSQIVNDFQKGDIAEGYSVSREKKESFPLTVTSAQKNPTAFYLCASSITAGAFGEAFFGQGTRLTVV.

The chain is built from TRBV21-1 and TRBJ1-1. TRBV21-1 is assigned pseudogene status. This CDR3 region has 15 residues. CDR3 coding DNA: TGTGCCAGCAGCAACCGGGGACTCATCCCCACTGAAGCTTTCTTT. Translation: CASSNRGLIPTEAFF.

In this sample, this clone turned up once. The chain is built from TRBV5-6 and TRBJ2-7; 8 bases are a match to TRBD2. With V trimmed by 5 bases and J by 6 bases, 1 base remained unmatched. Germline-derived CDR1 and CDR2 are SGHDT and YYEEEE. The CDR3 totals 11 residues. As DNA, the CDR3 is TGTGCCAGCAGTCGGGGGGGCGAGCAGTACTTC. It translates to CASSRGGEQYF.

The V call is TRBV28, the J call TRBJ2-7; TRBD2 matches at 7 bases. J was trimmed by 2 bases and V by 2 bases; bases with no gene match: 3. The CDR3 is 14 residues long. The germline V gene has CDR1 MDHEN and CDR2 SYDVKM. CDR3 coding DNA: TGTGCCAGCAGTTTACGACTAGCCACCTACGAGCAGTACTTC. Translated, it gives CASSLRLATYEQYF.

This chain connects TRBV19 to TRBJ1-1; TRBD1 aligns across 7 bases. This CDR3 contains 18 residues. Trimming removed 4 bases from V and 8 bases from J; junction bases left unmatched: 22. Germline V gene sequence: CDR1 LNHDA, CDR2 SQIVND (reference sequence). The CDR3 DNA sequence: TGTGCCAGTAGTAACGCCCGTCAGGGACAGATACCTCGGGGAGAAGCTTTCTTT. It translates to CASSNARQGQIPRGEAFF.